Listed below are T cell receptor beta chains from one sample, sequenced in a study of T cells in Graves' hyperthyroidism and ophthalmopathy. A single record per CDR3 protein comes from TCRdb applying MiXCR to the multiplex PCR reads. This table has approximately 320,000 distinct CDR3 sequences, over 15% appearing once. What was sequenced was blood. These receptors all stem from a man younger than 45 with Graves' hyperthyroidism. CDR3s leave out the opening cysteine and the closing phenylalanine or tryptophan. Each record gives: CDR3 protein, V gene, clone size. Only some rows state a clone size, as once, few, many or a class for expanded clones.

ASSELAGGPHNEQF | TRBV6-1 | NA
ASGPKTGGVSGDSGNTIY | TRBV12-5 | few
ASSLGAGEQY | TRBV6-2/TRBV6-3 | many
ASSRDSYTGELF | TRBV2 | many
SARGLAGGESYEQY | TRBV20-1 | NA
ASSEGLYEQY | TRBV3-1 | NA
ASSTETSGRIYEQF | TRBV7-9 | NA
ASSQTGTPGNTIY | TRBV3-1 | many
SAREDSSGLEAF | TRBV20-1 | many
ASSIRDSIAKNIQY | TRBV19 | NA
ASSQEGSSTDTQY | TRBV7-6 | many
ASSPTVGSRNTEAF | TRBV7-3 | many
ASTPPLGDQPQH | TRBV28 | many
ASSYSREGYT | TRBV3-1 | many
ASSQDPPGWSYEQY | TRBV4-1 | few
ASSQEIDTYEQY | TRBV3-1 | many
ASRQRGTSGQETQY | TRBV18 | many
ASSWGSRTEAF | TRBV7-9 | NA
ASSQRDYDSSSLSYGYT | TRBV4-1 | NA
ASSLGGLSANEQF | TRBV7-9 | few
ASQGTDTQY | TRBV6-2/TRBV6-3 | NA
ASSPASGSMNEQY | TRBV3-1 | many
ASKKRELVNEQF | TRBV19 | few
ASSLVAGRPTDEQF | TRBV7-8 | many
ASSPFSSGHYEQF | TRBV5-1 | many
ASSEQGENQPQH | TRBV5-6 | NA
ASSWSTGGNTEAF | TRBV11-2 | many
SASSGTSTDTQY | TRBV29-1 | many
SARDLTGASYGYT | TRBV20-1 | few
ASSQDGIQLQETQY | TRBV3-1 | many
ASSLAVENTEAF | TRBV5-1 | many
ASSDSTEAF | TRBV6-1 | few
SARGPGRSPGEQY | TRBV20-1 | many
ASSEQGLAGAGANVLT | TRBV6-1 | many
AISESTRQAQYGYT | TRBV10-3 | many
ASNTPNYGYT | TRBV10-2 | NA
ASSLEKGNYGYT | TRBV5-1 | many
ASGRAGASYEQY | TRBV6-1 | NA
ASGRQGNYGYT | TRBV12-5 | NA
SVPRGLAGPCTDTQY | TRBV29-1 | NA
AISESGLALSRQETQY | TRBV10-3 | many
AWSPKTEIQETQY | TRBV30 | many
SARRTSGTYEQY | TRBV20-1 | NA
ASSPRTSGANEQF | TRBV18 | many
ASSFAGTGETQY | TRBV28 | NA
ASSPDGSPNPFGLF | TRBV9 | NA
SARGTSGTDTQY | TRBV20-1 | NA
ATSDRRNTEAF | TRBV15 | many
ASSPWRSGANVLT | TRBV14 | NA
ASRRTGGPPNTEAF | TRBV4-1 | NA
ASSPGGSYTEAF | TRBV11-2 | NA
ASSLGGRKNTGELF | TRBV5-1 | NA
ASSSSQGRDEQF | TRBV5-1 | many
ASGEGQGIQEQY | TRBV19 | NA
ASSPTTFEQF | TRBV6-1 | many